This TCR beta chain emerged from a study of blood T cells in healthy people across ages. Combining a sample-barcoded 5' primer with a J-beta primer mix, a second PCR ran for roughly 7 to 12 cycles. TCRdb re-derived calls from the 5' RACE reads in MiXCR, one entry per CDR3 protein. The sample lists roughly 1,700,000 distinct CDR3 sequences, 25% to 30% occurring once. CDR3 size: 15 residues. Per germline, CDR1 MDHEN and CDR2 SYDVKM. Trimming stripped 6 bases from V and 9 bases from J, with 21 bases between. This sequence joins TRBV28 and TRBJ2-1; no definite D call. The sequenced sample consisted of blood. The clonotype originates from a woman younger than 45 in good health. The CDR3 DNA is TGTGCCAGCAGGAGGACGGCGACACACCCAGGTGAGCAGTTCTTC. Amino acids: CASRRTATHPGEQFF.